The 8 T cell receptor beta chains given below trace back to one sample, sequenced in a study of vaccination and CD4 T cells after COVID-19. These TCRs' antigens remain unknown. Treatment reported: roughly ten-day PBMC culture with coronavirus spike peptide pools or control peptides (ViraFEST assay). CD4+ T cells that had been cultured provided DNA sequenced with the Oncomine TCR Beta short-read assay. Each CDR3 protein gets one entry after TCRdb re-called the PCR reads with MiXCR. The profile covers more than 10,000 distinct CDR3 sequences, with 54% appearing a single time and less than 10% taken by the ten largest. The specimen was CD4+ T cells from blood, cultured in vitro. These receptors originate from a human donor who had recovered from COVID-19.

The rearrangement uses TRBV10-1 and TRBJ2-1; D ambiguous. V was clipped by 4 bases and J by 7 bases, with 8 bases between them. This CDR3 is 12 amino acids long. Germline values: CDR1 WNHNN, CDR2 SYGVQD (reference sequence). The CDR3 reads CASSGSTNEQFF. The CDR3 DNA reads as TGCGCCAGCAGTGGGTCTACGAATGAGCAGTTCTTC.

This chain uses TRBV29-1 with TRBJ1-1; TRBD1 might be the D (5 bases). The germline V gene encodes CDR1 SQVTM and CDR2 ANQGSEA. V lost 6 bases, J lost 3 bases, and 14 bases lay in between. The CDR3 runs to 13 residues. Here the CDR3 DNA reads TGCAGCGTACATAAGGGGAGCGACACTGAAGCTTTCTTT. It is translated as CSVHKGSDTEAFF.

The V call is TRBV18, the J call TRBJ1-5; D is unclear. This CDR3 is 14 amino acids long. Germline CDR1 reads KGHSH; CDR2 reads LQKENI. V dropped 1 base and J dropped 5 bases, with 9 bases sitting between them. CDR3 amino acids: CASSPQGWDQPQHF. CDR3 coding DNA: TGTGCCAGCTCACCACAGGGCTGGGATCAGCCCCAGCATTTT.

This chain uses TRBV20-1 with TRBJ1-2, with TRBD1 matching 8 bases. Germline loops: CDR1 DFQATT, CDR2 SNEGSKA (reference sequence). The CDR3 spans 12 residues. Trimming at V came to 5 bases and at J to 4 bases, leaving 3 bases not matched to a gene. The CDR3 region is CSADRGSYGYTF. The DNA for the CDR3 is TGCAGTGCTGACAGGGGTTCCTATGGCTACACCTTC.

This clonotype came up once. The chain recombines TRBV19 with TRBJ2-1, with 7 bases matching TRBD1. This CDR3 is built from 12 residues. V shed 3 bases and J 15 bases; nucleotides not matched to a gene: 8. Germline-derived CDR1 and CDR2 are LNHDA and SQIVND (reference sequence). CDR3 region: CASSMRQGVPFF. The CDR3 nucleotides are TGTGCCAGTAGTATGAGACAGGGAGTACCGTTCTTC.

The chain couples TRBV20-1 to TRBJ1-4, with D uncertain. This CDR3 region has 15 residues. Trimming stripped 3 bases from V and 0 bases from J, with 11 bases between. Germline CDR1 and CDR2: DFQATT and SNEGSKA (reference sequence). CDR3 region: CSASASAATNEKLFF. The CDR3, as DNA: TGCAGTGCTAGTGCTAGCGCAGCAACTAATGAAAAACTGTTTTTT.

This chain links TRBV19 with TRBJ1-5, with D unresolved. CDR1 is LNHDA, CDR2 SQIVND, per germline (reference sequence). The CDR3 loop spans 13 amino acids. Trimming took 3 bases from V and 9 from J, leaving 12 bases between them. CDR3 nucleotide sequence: TGTGCCAGTAGTATGGTGTCACGTACGCCCCAGCATTTT. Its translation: CASSMVSRTPQHF.

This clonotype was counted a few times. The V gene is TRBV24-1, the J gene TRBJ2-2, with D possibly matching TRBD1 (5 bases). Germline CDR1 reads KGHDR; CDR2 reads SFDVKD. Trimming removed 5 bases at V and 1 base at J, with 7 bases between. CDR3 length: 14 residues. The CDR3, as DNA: TGTGCCACCAGTGCGCAGGGGAACACCGGGGAGCTGTTTTTT. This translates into CATSAQGNTGELFF.